One sample yielded the 18 T cell receptor beta chains listed below, sequenced in a study of OX40 agonist ivuxolimab in advanced cancers. The protocol was immunoSEQ multiplex PCR, while the TCRdb copy is restricted to in-frame clones and leaves out a portion. The table lists tens of thousands of clones, 70% to 90% of them singletons. Sequences were derived from CD4+ or CD8+ T cells sorted from blood, sampled in a trial of the OX40 agonist ivuxolimab. The source is an adult with an advanced solid tumor such as melanoma, head and neck, liver or kidney cancer.

In DNA form, the CDR3 reads TGTGCCAGCAGAAGGGACAGTCTCTATGGCTACACCTTC. Translated, it gives CASRRDSLYGYTF. The chain carries TRBV28 and TRBJ1-2; TRBD1 aligns across 7 bases. This CDR3 contains 13 residues. The trim removed 6 bases at V and 4 bases at J, leaving 5 bases unmatched. Germline CDR1 is MDHEN and CDR2 is SYDVKM.

The chain carries TRBV7-6 and TRBJ2-5, with D perhaps TRBD1 (6 bases). The CDR3 is 13 residues long. Per germline, CDR1 SGHVS and CDR2 FNYEAQ. Trimming removed 5 bases from V and 4 bases from J, with 11 bases in between. The CDR3 sequence is CASSRDTRETQYF. CDR3 bases: TGTGCCAGCAGCCGGGACACCAGAGAGACCCAGTACTTC.

The V and J genes are TRBV4-1 and TRBJ2-7; D perhaps matches TRBD2 (6 bases). This CDR3 spans 15 amino acids. Germline lookup yields CDR1 MGHRA and CDR2 YSYEKL. V lost 4 bases and J lost 1, with 14 bases in between. The CDR3: CASSPTGTRSYEQYF. CDR3 nucleotide sequence: TGCGCCAGCAGCCCTACCGGGACTCGTTCCTACGAGCAGTACTTC.

The chain couples TRBV10-3 to TRBJ2-3, with D unresolved. Trimming stripped 4 bases from V and 0 bases from J, with 8 bases between. The CDR3 length is 14 residues. Looked up from germline, CDR1 is ENHRY and CDR2 is SYGVKD. The CDR3, as DNA: TGTGCCATCAGTGGTCTGGGGAGCACAGATACGCAGTATTTT. Amino acids: CAISGLGSTDTQYF.

The chain is built from TRBV7-2 and TRBJ1-6, with TRBD1 matching over 7 bases. The V gene's germline CDR1 is SGHTA and CDR2 FQGNSA. The CDR3 runs to 16 residues. Trimming removed 5 bases from V and 8 bases from J; junction bases left unmatched: 12. The DNA of the CDR3 is TGTGCCAGCAGCGCCCGCAGGGGGTTCTCGGATTCACCCCTCCACTTT. Its protein is CASSARRGFSDSPLHF.

The chain joins TRBV9 to TRBJ2-1, with 9 positions matching TRBD1. The CDR3 has 15 amino acids. V dropped 4 bases and J dropped 6; count of bases not matched to a gene: 8. Looked up from germline, CDR1 is SGDLS and CDR2 is YYNGEE. The CDR3 here is CASSFGTGSFNEQFF. As DNA, the CDR3 is TGTGCCAGCAGCTTCGGGACAGGGAGTTTCAATGAGCAGTTCTTC. Combining the CDR3 with reference TRBV9 and TRBJ2-1 gives the whole variable domain DSGVTQTPKHLITATGQRVTLRCSPRSGDLSVYWYQQSLDQGLQFLIQYYNGEERAKGNILERFSAQQFPDLHSELNLSSLELGDSALYFCASSFGTGSFNEQFFGPGTRLTVL.

The chain joins TRBV7-6 to TRBJ2-5, with D uncertain. This CDR3 contains 12 residues. Germline assignment: CDR1 SGHVS and CDR2 FNYEAQ. The V end lost 1 base, the J end lost 2 bases, and 2 bases lay between the germline ends. DNA of the CDR3: TGTGCCAGCAGCTTAGTTCAAGAGACCCAGTACTTC. Residues: CASSLVQETQYF.

This rearrangement joins TRBV29-1 to TRBJ2-5, with 9 bases matching TRBD2. CDR3 length equals 14 residues. Trimming removed 4 bases from V and 4 bases from J; junction bases left unmatched: 7. Germline V gives CDR1 SQVTM, CDR2 ANQGSEA. CDR3 coding DNA: TGCAGCGTTGGAGCTGCTAGCGGGGCAGAGACCCAGTACTTC. Amino acid sequence: CSVGAASGAETQYF.

A few counts support this clone. The genes are TRBV7-2 and TRBJ1-1; a possible D gene is TRBD1 (6 bases). The CDR3 has 14 residues. Trimming stripped 5 bases from V and 11 bases from J, with 21 bases between. Germline assignment: CDR1 SGHTA and CDR2 FQGNSA. The CDR3 loop reads CASSLGLGLRGAFF. Here the CDR3 DNA reads TGTGCCAGCAGCCTCGGATTAGGGTTAAGGGGGGCTTTCTTT.

This clone was seen once. The gene calls are TRBV11-2 and TRBJ2-7; the match to TRBD1 covers 7 bases. Germline assignment: CDR1 SGHAT and CDR2 FQNNGV. J was trimmed by 6 bases and V by 2 bases; bases with no gene match: 1. The CDR3 runs to 12 residues. The CDR3 loop reads CASSLTGVEQYF. In DNA, the CDR3 is TGTGCCAGCAGCTTAACAGGGGTCGAGCAGTACTTC.

V usage is TRBV21-1 and J usage is TRBJ1-5. TRBV21-1 is designated a pseudogene. The CDR3 has 11 amino acids. The CDR3 sequence is CASSKELLQHF. Written as DNA, the CDR3 is TGTGCCAGCAGCAAGGAACTTCTCCAGCATTTT.

The chain joins TRBV19 to TRBJ2-7; 9 bases line up with TRBD1. Germline assignment: CDR1 LNHDA and CDR2 SQIVND (reference sequence). This CDR3 region has 16 residues. V gave up 2 bases and J gave up 5 bases; unmatched junction bases: 10. This CDR3 reads CASSIRTGGFYDEQYF. The CDR3 nucleotides are TGTGCCAGTAGTATAAGAACAGGGGGCTTCTATGACGAGCAGTACTTC.

This rearrangement joins TRBV6-1 to TRBJ2-1; TRBD1 might be the D (5 bases). The germline V gene has CDR1 MNHNS and CDR2 SASEGT. The CDR3 covers 14 residues. Trimming cost V 8 bases and J 8 bases, with 19 bases left between them. CDR3 bases: TGTGCCAGCCGTAACGACAGAAGGGCCCATGAGCAGTTCTTC. Translated, it gives CASRNDRRAHEQFF.

The chain uses TRBV5-6 and TRBJ2-7, with D tentatively TRBD2 (6 bases). In germline, CDR1 is SGHDT, CDR2 YYEEEE. V shed 7 bases and J shed 0 bases, with 14 bases lying between them. The CDR3 contains 14 residues. The CDR3 reads CASAGGLSSYEQYF. The CDR3 coding sequence is TGTGCCAGCGCCGGGGGACTTTCCTCCTACGAGCAGTACTTC.

The chain carries TRBV7-2 and TRBJ1-3; the D is unclear. CDR1 SGHTA and CDR2 FQGNSA come from the germline V gene. The CDR3 is 15 amino acids. V was clipped by 5 bases and J by 0 bases, with 11 bases between them. DNA for the CDR3: TGTGCCAGCAGCCGGAGCACCATCTCTGGAAACACCATATATTTT. Its translation: CASSRSTISGNTIYF.

V is TRBV10-3 and J is TRBJ2-3; weak D call: TRBD2 (7 bases). The germline V gene has CDR1 ENHRY and CDR2 SYGVKD. V lost 8 bases to trimming and J lost 6 bases, with 15 bases between them. The CDR3 covers 13 residues. The CDR3 here is CAIRGGGVDTQYF. The DNA of the CDR3 is TGTGCCATCCGAGGGGGGGGAGTGGATACGCAGTATTTT.

This sequence joins TRBV10-2 and TRBJ1-5, with a tentative D call TRBD1 (5 bases). CDR3 length equals 12 residues. Trimming shortened V by 6 bases and J by 4 bases, and 7 bases separated the two germline ends. The germline V gene encodes CDR1 WSHSY and CDR2 SAAADI. The CDR3, as DNA: TGCGCCAGCAGGGCAGGGAATCAGCCCCAGCATTTT. Translating it yields CASRAGNQPQHF.

The chain is built from TRBV10-3 and TRBJ2-1; D is uncertain. V was cut by 10 bases and J by 6 bases, with 7 bases left in between. The V gene's germline CDR1 is ENHRY and CDR2 SYGVKD. The CDR3 totals 10 residues. The CDR3 sequence is CATGGNEQFF. The DNA of the CDR3 is TGTGCCACGGGCGGCAATGAGCAGTTCTTC.